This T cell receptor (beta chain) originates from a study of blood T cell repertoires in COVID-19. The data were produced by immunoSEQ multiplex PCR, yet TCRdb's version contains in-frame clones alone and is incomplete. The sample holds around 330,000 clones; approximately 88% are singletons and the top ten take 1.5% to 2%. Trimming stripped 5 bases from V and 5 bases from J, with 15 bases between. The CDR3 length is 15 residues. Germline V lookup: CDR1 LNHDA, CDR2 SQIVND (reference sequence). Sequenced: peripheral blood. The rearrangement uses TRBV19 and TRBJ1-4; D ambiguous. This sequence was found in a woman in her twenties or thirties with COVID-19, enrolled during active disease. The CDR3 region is CASSPYSTGNEKLFF. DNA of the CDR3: TGTGCCAGTAGTCCTTACAGTACGGGGAATGAAAAACTGTTTTTT.